This TCR beta chain was identified during a study of control samples from healthy donors and cancer patients. This clone has just one count. Only in-frame clones appear in the TCRdb table, and some are missing; sequencing was by immunoSEQ multiplex PCR. The sample holds about 150,000 clones, approximately 93% seen once. The sequencing sample was made of blood. The receptor comes from a man aged 40-49 years in good health.

In nucleotides, the CDR3 is TGTGCCAGCAGCGCCGGAAATGTGGGGGTTACTGAAGCTTTCTTT. This translates into CASSAGNVGVTEAFF. The V call is TRBV9, the J call TRBJ1-1, with TRBD1 as a possible D gene (5 bases). The CDR3 sequence is 15 residues long. Germline values: CDR1 SGDLS, CDR2 YYNGEE. Trimming pared 3 bases from V and 5 bases from J, leaving 17 bases between.